The 16 T cell receptor beta chains given below trace back to one sample, sequenced in a study of cytotoxic CD8 clonotypes in ibrutinib-treated CLL (dated by TCRdb to the early 2020s). Library construction relied on the immunoSEQ multiplex PCR assay. Held by TCRdb, this immuneACCESS table contains in-frame sequences only and omits some clones. Under half of the omission traces to an unresolved V gene where checked; the cause of the rest is unknown. This sample lists some 140,000 clones; more than 85% were detected once. The leading ten clones occupy about a tenth of the sample. The time point label, as the study defines it: about a year on ibrutinib. The sequenced sample was PBMCs, obtained after 12 months of ibrutinib treatment. The receptor source for this set is a human donor with chronic lymphocytic leukemia.

This chain joins TRBV5-1 and TRBJ2-3, with D possibly matching TRBD2 (6 bases). The V gene lost 2 bases and the J gene lost 1 base, with 14 bases spanning the gap. Germline V gene sequence: CDR1 SGHRS, CDR2 YFSETQ. The CDR3 is 16 amino acids. The CDR3 loop reads CASSFQGASGTDTQYF. CDR3 nucleotide sequence: TGCGCCAGCAGCTTTCAAGGGGCTAGCGGCACAGATACGCAGTATTTT.

The DNA for the CDR3 is TGTGCCAGCAGTTTATACGACAATCAGCCCCAGCATTTT. Amino acids: CASSLYDNQPQHF. The chain combines TRBV27 with TRBJ1-5; D is unclear. The V and J ends lost 1 base and 3 bases respectively, with 4 bases between them. Germline lookup yields CDR1 MNHEY and CDR2 SMNVEV (reference sequence). The CDR3 has 13 residues.

The chain carries TRBV19 and TRBJ1-5, with D unclear. The CDR3 contains 14 residues. V lost 7 bases, J lost 6 bases, and 16 bases lay in between. Germline V lookup: CDR1 LNHDA, CDR2 SQIVND (reference sequence). CDR3 loop: CASTATTDGQPQHF. Written as DNA, the CDR3 is TGTGCCAGTACCGCGACAACCGATGGTCAGCCCCAGCATTTT.

The V gene is TRBV7-8, the J gene TRBJ2-3; 12 bases align to TRBD2. This CDR3 region has 18 residues. Per germline, CDR1 SGHVS and CDR2 FQNEAQ. With V trimmed by 4 bases and J by 1 base, 9 bases remained unmatched. In nucleotides, the CDR3 is TGTGCCAGCAGCTCCGAGACTAGCGGGAGACCCCGCACAGATACGCAGTATTTT. This encodes CASSSETSGRPRTDTQYF.

V gene TRBV29-1 combines with J gene TRBJ1-4; 8 bases map to TRBD1. The V and J ends lost 5 bases and 6 bases, in that order; junction bases with no gene match: 2. CDR3 length: 12 residues. In germline, CDR1 is SQVTM, CDR2 ANQGSEA. CDR3 sequence reads: CSVLQGDEKLFF. The CDR3, as DNA: TGCAGCGTTTTACAGGGGGATGAAAAACTGTTTTTT. The whole variable domain, filled in from reference TRBV29-1 and TRBJ1-4, reads SAVISQKPSRDICQRGTSLTIQCQVDSQVTMMFWYRQQPGQSLTLIATANQGSEATYESGFVIDKFPISRPNLTFSTLTVSNMSPEDSSIYLCSVLQGDEKLFFGSGTQLSVL.

The chain has TRBV7-2 and TRBJ2-7; 9 nucleotides match TRBD1. This CDR3 contains 14 residues. CDR1 is SGHTA, CDR2 FQGNSA, per germline. V trimming: 5 bases; J trimming: 7 bases; junction bases outside the gene matches: 9. Here the CDR3 reads CASSLGQGAGEQYF. In nucleotides, the CDR3 is TGTGCCAGCAGCCTGGGACAGGGCGCAGGGGAGCAGTACTTC.

This chain connects TRBV18 to TRBJ1-4, with D perhaps matching TRBD1 (5 bases). The germline V gene has CDR1 KGHSH and CDR2 LQKENI. There are 15 residues in the CDR3. Trimming took off 6 bases at V and 7 bases at J, with 18 bases between the two ends. This chain's CDR3 is CASSYDSGLGEKLFF. CDR3 in DNA: TGTGCCAGCTCGTACGACAGTGGGCTGGGTGAAAAACTGTTTTTT.

The chain combines TRBV5-4 with TRBJ2-7; D is uncertain. The CDR3 is 13 residues long. Trimming shortened V by 2 bases and J by 4 bases, and 10 bases separated the two germline ends. The germline gives CDR1 SGHNT, CDR2 YYREEE (reference sequence). The CDR3 is CASSLPSKYEQYF. CDR3 nucleotides: TGTGCCAGCAGCTTACCCTCTAAGTACGAGCAGTACTTC.

The chain carries TRBV28 and TRBJ2-7; D is unclear. The germline gives CDR1 MDHEN, CDR2 SYDVKM. Trimming took 10 bases from V and 4 from J, leaving 11 bases between them. The CDR3 sequence is 11 residues long. The CDR3 sequence is CATIGRYEQYF. As DNA, the CDR3 is TGTGCCACCATCGGACGGTACGAGCAGTACTTC.

As to this clone: In the same sample, other DNA sequences code for this CDR3. J is TRBJ2-1 and V is TRBV9; D gene uncertain. Germline V gene lookup returns CDR1 SGDLS and CDR2 YYNGEE. The V gene lost 0 bases and the J gene lost 10 bases, with 8 bases spanning the gap. This CDR3 has 12 residues. CDR3 bases: TGTGCCAGCAGCGTAGCTGGTCGGGAGCAGTTCTTC. It yields the protein CASSVAGREQFF.

The chain links TRBV7-8 to TRBJ1-1, with 7 nucleotides matching TRBD1. V was clipped by 1 base and J by 5 bases; unmatched bases: 7. CDR1 SGHVS and CDR2 FQNEAQ come from the germline V gene. CDR3 length: 15 residues. Here the CDR3 reads CASSLDRGIGTEAFF. As DNA, the CDR3 is TGTGCCAGCAGCTTAGACAGGGGAATAGGGACTGAAGCTTTCTTT.

V usage is TRBV6-5 and J usage is TRBJ2-3; TRBD2 matches at 9 bases. V lost 5 bases, J lost 4 bases, and 7 bases stayed unmatched. The V gene's germline CDR1 is MNHEY and CDR2 SVGAGI. The CDR3 extends over 15 amino acids. CDR3 protein: CASSPSGRRADTQYF. The CDR3 DNA reads TGTGCCAGCAGTCCAAGCGGGAGGAGGGCAGATACGCAGTATTTT.

V and J are TRBV27 and TRBJ2-2; D gene unclear. The CDR3 length is 13 residues. V lost 7 bases, J lost 5 bases, and 11 bases lay in between. The germline V gene encodes CDR1 MNHEY and CDR2 SMNVEV (reference sequence). The CDR3 loop is CASIDFLTGELFF. The DNA for the CDR3 is TGTGCCAGCATCGACTTCCTGACCGGGGAGCTGTTTTTT.

The table lists this clone with a few counts. The chain couples TRBV11-2 to TRBJ2-1; 9 nucleotides agree with TRBD2. The CDR3 extends over 17 amino acids. The germline V gene has CDR1 SGHAT and CDR2 FQNNGV. With 5 bases clipped from V and 7 bases from J, the junction kept 15 bases outside the gene matches. The CDR3 loop reads CASSILAGASPKNEQFF. The CDR3 nucleotides are TGTGCCAGCAGCATCTTAGCGGGAGCATCCCCGAAAAATGAGCAGTTCTTC.

V and J are TRBV28 and TRBJ2-1; D is tentatively TRBD1 or TRBD2 (5 bases each). Germline lookup yields CDR1 MDHEN and CDR2 SYDVKM. The CDR3 sequence is 14 residues long. V lost 5 bases, J lost 3 bases, and 11 bases lay in between. The CDR3 region is CASSPRDDYNEQFF. The CDR3 DNA is TGTGCCAGCAGTCCCAGGGACGACTACAATGAGCAGTTCTTC.

The rearrangement uses TRBV6-6 and TRBJ2-1, with TRBD1 as a possible D gene (6 bases). Germline loops: CDR1 MNHNY, CDR2 SVGAGI (reference sequence). This CDR3 has 13 amino acids. Deletions cut 7 bases from V and 4 bases from J, with 11 bases between. The CDR3 nucleotides are TGTGCCAGCACCCTACAGGGTTACAATGAGCAGTTCTTC. Its protein is CASTLQGYNEQFF.